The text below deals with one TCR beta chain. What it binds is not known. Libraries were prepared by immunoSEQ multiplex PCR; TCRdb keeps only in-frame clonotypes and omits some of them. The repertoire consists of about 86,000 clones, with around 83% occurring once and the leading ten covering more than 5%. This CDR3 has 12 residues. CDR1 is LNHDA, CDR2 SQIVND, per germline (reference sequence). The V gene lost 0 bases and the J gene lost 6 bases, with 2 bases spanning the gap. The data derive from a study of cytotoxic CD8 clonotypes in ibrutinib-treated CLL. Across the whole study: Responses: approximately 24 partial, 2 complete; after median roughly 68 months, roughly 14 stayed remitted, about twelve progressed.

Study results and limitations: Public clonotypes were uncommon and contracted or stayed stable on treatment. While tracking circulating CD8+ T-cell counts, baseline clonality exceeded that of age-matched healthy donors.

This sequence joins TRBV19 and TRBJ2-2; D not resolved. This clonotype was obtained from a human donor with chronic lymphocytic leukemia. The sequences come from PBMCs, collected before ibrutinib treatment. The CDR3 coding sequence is TGTGCCAGTAGTATAGATTCCGGGGAGCTGTTTTTT. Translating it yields CASSIDSGELFF.